The clone carrying this T cell receptor (beta chain) showed up just a few times. Antigen unknown. The data originate from a study of T cells in Graves' hyperthyroidism and ophthalmopathy. The study, taken as a whole, reports: Ophthalmopathy got predicted by the model a median 6.5 months before its onset.

Diagnosis of hyperthyroidism was new in patients aged 18 to 65, and its duration was under 2 months. Exclusion of patients followed from uncontrolled infection, other autoimmune disease, pregnancy or lactation. Amplified TCR beta CDR3 regions came from RNA transcripts. First-round RT-PCR with HTBI primers amplified the TCR CDR3 region. A single record per CDR3 protein comes from TCRdb applying MiXCR to the multiplex PCR reads. The sample carries about 680,000 distinct CDR3 sequences, under 45% recorded once. With 1 base removed from V and 0 bases from J, the gap between germline ends came to 6 bases. This CDR3 is 14 amino acids long. Germline V lookup: CDR1 MGHRA, CDR2 YSYEKL.

The sequencing sample was made of blood. The TCR originated in a woman in her thirties or forties with Graves' hyperthyroidism. This rearrangement joins TRBV4-1 to TRBJ1-2; D ambiguous. In nucleotides, the CDR3 is TGCGCCAGCAGCCAAGCAGGTACTAACTATGGCTACACCTTC. Translating gives CASSQAGTNYGYTF.